These 2 T cell receptor beta chains originate from one sample sequenced in a study of CD8 T cells in ankylosing spondylitis. TCRdb fed the 5' RACE reads into MiXCR, producing one record per CDR3 protein. The sample shows under 300,000 distinct CDR3 sequences, around a tenth of them seen only once. Sample: blood, either unsorted or a sorted T cell fraction (not recorded which). The receptors derive from a male donor with ankylosing spondylitis or in good health (not recorded which).

This clonotype was recorded many times. The chain employs TRBV28 and TRBJ2-1; 14 bases are a match to TRBD2. The CDR3 is 15 amino acids. The germline V gene has CDR1 MDHEN and CDR2 SYDVKM. V was clipped by 5 bases and J by 9 bases; unmatched bases: 6. CDR3 nucleotides: TGTGCCAGCAGTGAGACTAGCGGGAGGGCCGGTGAGCAGTTCTTC. It translates to CASSETSGRAGEQFF.

The chain employs TRBV5-6 and TRBJ2-1, with 12 bases identical to TRBD2. This CDR3 has 18 amino acids. Germline-derived CDR1 and CDR2 are SGHDT and YYEEEE. The V segment lost 0 bases and the J segment 7 bases; nucleotides outside the gene matches: 11. The CDR3 bases are TGTGCCAGCAGCTTGGCCGGGCTAGCGGGAGGGCCAATAAATGAGCAGTTCTTC. This codes for CASSLAGLAGGPINEQFF.